A selection of T cell receptor beta chains follows, all from one sample in a study of OX40 agonist ivuxolimab in advanced cancers. Repertoires were generated with immunoSEQ multiplex PCR, while TCRdb's copy carries only in-frame clones and drops some. The sample carries about 59,000 clones, approximately 86% recorded once. This material consisted of CD4+ or CD8+ T cells sorted from blood, taken in a trial of the OX40 agonist ivuxolimab. The receptors stem from an adult with an advanced solid tumor such as melanoma, head and neck, liver or kidney cancer. Both conserved end residues are part of each CDR3. The D gene is left open where the match is weak. The size of a clone is reported for some rows only, either as once, few or many, or as a class for expanded clones.

j_call: TRBJ2-2; clone_size: once; d_call: TRBD1; v_call: TRBV5-1; cdr3_aa: CASRAGTGHTGELFF; cdr3_nt: TGCGCCAGCAGGGCCGGGACAGGGCACACCGGGGAGCTGTTTTTT
j_call: TRBJ2-1; clone_size: NA; d_call: TRBD2; v_call: TRBV10-3; cdr3_aa: CAISKDSQRASGRDPHNEQFF; cdr3_nt: TGTGCCATCAGTAAGGACAGCCAAAGGGCTAGCGGGAGAGATCCCCACAATGAGCAGTTCTTC
j_call: TRBJ2-3; clone_size: NA; d_call: TRBD2; v_call: TRBV6-1; cdr3_aa: CASSGWAGGSTDTQYF; cdr3_nt: TGTGCCAGCAGTGGGTGGGCGGGGGGTAGCACAGATACGCAGTATTTT
j_call: TRBJ1-5; clone_size: NA; d_call: NA; v_call: TRBV6-1; cdr3_aa: CASDETRGGQPQHF; cdr3_nt: TGTGCCAGCGATGAGACCCGAGGGGGTCAGCCCCAGCATTTT
j_call: TRBJ2-1; clone_size: NA; d_call: TRBD1; v_call: TRBV28; cdr3_aa: CASSTLTGGGDEQFF; cdr3_nt: TGTGCCAGCAGTACCTTGACAGGGGGCGGCGATGAGCAGTTCTTC
j_call: TRBJ2-5; clone_size: NA; d_call: TRBD2; v_call: TRBV10-3; cdr3_aa: CAISEKGLAGVETQYF; cdr3_nt: TGTGCCATCAGTGAAAAGGGACTAGCGGGAGTAGAGACCCAGTACTTC
j_call: TRBJ2-2; clone_size: NA; d_call: NA; v_call: TRBV7-9; cdr3_aa: CASSQRPGPSTGELFF; cdr3_nt: TGTGCCAGCAGCCAAAGGCCGGGACCGTCGACCGGGGAGCTGTTTTTT
j_call: TRBJ2-2; clone_size: NA; d_call: NA; v_call: TRBV2; cdr3_aa: CASTGAPGVTAGELFF; cdr3_nt: TGTGCCAGCACCGGTGCCCCGGGGGTTACGGCCGGGGAGCTGTTTTTT
j_call: TRBJ2-7; clone_size: NA; d_call: NA; v_call: TRBV6-5; cdr3_aa: CASSPRGSYEQYF; cdr3_nt: TGTGCCAGCAGCCCAAGAGGCTCCTACGAGCAGTACTTC
j_call: TRBJ2-7; clone_size: NA; d_call: TRBD2; v_call: TRBV19; cdr3_aa: CASSRLAGRYEQYF; cdr3_nt: TGTGCCAGTAGCAGACTAGCGGGAAGGTACGAGCAGTACTTC
j_call: TRBJ2-2; clone_size: once; d_call: TRBD2; v_call: TRBV7-9; cdr3_aa: CASSFSAGRVNTGELFF; cdr3_nt: TGTGCCAGCAGCTTTAGTGCCGGGAGGGTGAACACCGGGGAGCTGTTTTTT
j_call: TRBJ2-1; clone_size: few; d_call: NA; v_call: TRBV30; cdr3_aa: CAWGARRGSDEQFF; cdr3_nt: TGTGCCTGGGGTGCCCGGCGGGGTTCGGATGAGCAGTTCTTC
j_call: TRBJ1-2; clone_size: NA; d_call: TRBD1; v_call: TRBV27; cdr3_aa: CASRSNRGGYGYTF; cdr3_nt: TGTGCCAGCAGGTCAAACAGGGGCGGCTATGGCTACACCTTC
j_call: TRBJ1-2; clone_size: NA; d_call: TRBD1; v_call: TRBV6-1; cdr3_aa: CASSPGTGGGYTF; cdr3_nt: TGTGCCAGCAGTCCAGGGACAGGGGGGGGCTACACCTTC
j_call: TRBJ2-3; clone_size: NA; d_call: TRBD2; v_call: TRBV7-8; cdr3_aa: CASSLSIAGVSRTDTQYF; cdr3_nt: TGTGCCAGCAGCTTATCAATAGCGGGAGTCTCTCGCACAGATACGCAGTATTTT
j_call: TRBJ1-4; clone_size: NA; d_call: NA; v_call: TRBV5-4; cdr3_aa: CASSSGGFNEKLFF; cdr3_nt: TGTGCCAGCAGCTCCGGGGGGTTTAATGAAAAACTGTTTTTT
j_call: TRBJ1-5; clone_size: NA; d_call: NA; v_call: TRBV6-1; cdr3_aa: CASSASLQVGQPQHF; cdr3_nt: TGTGCCAGCAGTGCAAGCTTACAGGTGGGCCAGCCCCAGCATTTT
j_call: TRBJ2-1; clone_size: NA; d_call: TRBD2; v_call: TRBV5-6; cdr3_aa: CASGGIAGRSYNEQFF; cdr3_nt: TGTGCCAGCGGTGGAATAGCGGGACGGTCCTACAATGAGCAGTTCTTC
j_call: TRBJ1-5; clone_size: NA; d_call: TRBD1; v_call: TRBV28; cdr3_aa: CASSFRQGVGNQPQHF; cdr3_nt: TGTGCCAGCAGTTTTCGACAGGGGGTCGGCAATCAGCCCCAGCATTTT
j_call: TRBJ1-2; clone_size: NA; d_call: TRBD1; v_call: TRBV5-6; cdr3_aa: CASSPLWGDRGGYTF; cdr3_nt: TGTGCCAGCAGCCCCCTATGGGGGGACAGGGGCGGCTACACCTTC
j_call: TRBJ2-7; clone_size: NA; d_call: NA; v_call: TRBV7-2; cdr3_aa: CASSRWGAYEQYF; cdr3_nt: TGTGCCAGCAGCCGGTGGGGGGCCTACGAGCAGTACTTC
j_call: TRBJ2-2; clone_size: NA; d_call: NA; v_call: TRBV30; cdr3_aa: CAWSPWRFGELFF; cdr3_nt: TGTGCCTGGAGTCCCTGGCGATTCGGGGAGCTGTTTTTT
j_call: TRBJ2-7; clone_size: NA; d_call: TRBD2; v_call: TRBV7-2; cdr3_aa: CASSVGLAGYEQYF; cdr3_nt: TGTGCCAGCAGCGTGGGACTAGCGGGCTACGAGCAGTACTTC
j_call: TRBJ2-7; clone_size: NA; d_call: NA; v_call: TRBV7-8; cdr3_aa: CASSLERSYEQYF; cdr3_nt: TGTGCCAGCAGCTTAGAGAGGTCCTACGAGCAGTACTTC
j_call: TRBJ2-5; clone_size: NA; d_call: NA; v_call: TRBV11-2; cdr3_aa: CASSSSGAETQYF; cdr3_nt: TGTGCCAGCAGCTCCTCTGGGGCTGAGACCCAGTACTTC
j_call: TRBJ2-7; clone_size: NA; d_call: NA; v_call: TRBV28; cdr3_aa: CAIYTGARDEQYF; cdr3_nt: TGTGCCATTTACACCGGTGCTCGGGACGAGCAGTACTTC
j_call: TRBJ1-5; clone_size: NA; d_call: NA; v_call: TRBV10-2; cdr3_aa: CASSESVRDGQPQHF; cdr3_nt: TGCGCCAGCAGTGAGTCGGTGAGGGACGGTCAGCCCCAGCATTTT
j_call: TRBJ1-2; clone_size: NA; d_call: TRBD1; v_call: TRBV7-2; cdr3_aa: CASTQGGSYGYTF; cdr3_nt: TGTGCCAGCACCCAAGGGGGCTCCTATGGCTACACCTTC
j_call: TRBJ2-3; clone_size: NA; d_call: NA; v_call: TRBV14; cdr3_aa: CASSQQPVRTSTDTQYF; cdr3_nt: TGTGCCAGCAGCCAGCAACCGGTCAGAACTAGCACAGATACGCAGTATTTT
j_call: TRBJ2-7; clone_size: NA; d_call: NA; v_call: TRBV5-4; cdr3_aa: CASSLEASDEQYF; cdr3_nt: TGTGCCAGCAGTTTGGAGGCTAGTGACGAGCAGTACTTC
j_call: TRBJ2-1; clone_size: few; d_call: TRBD2; v_call: TRBV5-1; cdr3_aa: CASSLGLAVGEQFF; cdr3_nt: TGCGCCAGCAGCTTGGGACTAGCGGTCGGTGAGCAGTTCTTC
j_call: TRBJ2-3; clone_size: NA; d_call: NA; v_call: TRBV18; cdr3_aa: CASSPPRDTDTQYF; cdr3_nt: TGTGCCAGCTCACCACCCCGAGACACAGATACGCAGTATTTT
j_call: TRBJ2-3; clone_size: NA; d_call: NA; v_call: TRBV11-3; cdr3_aa: CASSSGFGGETTDTQYF; cdr3_nt: TGTGCCAGCAGCTCGGGCTTTGGTGGTGAGACCACAGATACGCAGTATTTT
j_call: TRBJ2-3; clone_size: many; d_call: TRBD2; v_call: TRBV5-1; cdr3_aa: CASSPWRGGDTQYF; cdr3_nt: TGCGCCAGCAGCCCCTGGCGGGGGGGAGATACGCAGTATTTT
j_call: TRBJ1-2; clone_size: NA; d_call: TRBD1; v_call: TRBV29-1; cdr3_aa: CSVRRQGVSGYTF; cdr3_nt: TGCAGCGTTCGGAGACAGGGGGTTTCTGGCTACACCTTC
j_call: TRBJ2-3; clone_size: NA; d_call: NA; v_call: TRBV4-3; cdr3_aa: CASSQGTTDTQYF; cdr3_nt: TGCGCCAGCAGCCAGGGAACCACAGATACGCAGTATTTT
j_call: TRBJ2-3; clone_size: NA; d_call: TRBD2; v_call: TRBV7-2; cdr3_aa: CASSLMTSGSTDTQYF; cdr3_nt: TGTGCCAGCAGCTTAATGACTAGCGGGAGCACAGATACGCAGTATTTT
j_call: TRBJ1-5; clone_size: few; d_call: NA; v_call: TRBV11-2; cdr3_aa: CASSPLPGRDNQPQHF; cdr3_nt: TGTGCCAGCAGTCCACTGCCCGGGAGGGACAATCAGCCCCAGCATTTT
j_call: TRBJ2-7; clone_size: NA; d_call: TRBD2; v_call: TRBV10-2; cdr3_aa: CAAMSGTRHEQYF; cdr3_nt: TGCGCCGCGATGAGTGGGACTAGGCACGAGCAGTACTTC
j_call: TRBJ1-1; clone_size: NA; d_call: NA; v_call: TRBV6-5; cdr3_aa: CASSYSNTEAFF; cdr3_nt: TGTGCCAGCAGTTACTCGAACACTGAAGCTTTCTTT
j_call: TRBJ2-2; clone_size: NA; d_call: TRBD1; v_call: TRBV9; cdr3_aa: CASSPRQGTNTGELFF; cdr3_nt: TGTGCCAGCAGCCCGAGACAGGGCACCAACACCGGGGAGCTGTTTTTT
j_call: TRBJ2-3; clone_size: NA; d_call: NA; v_call: TRBV4-2; cdr3_aa: CASSQELSFGGASTDTQYF; cdr3_nt: TGTGCCAGCAGCCAAGAGCTCTCTTTTGGGGGGGCTAGCACAGATACGCAGTATTTT
j_call: TRBJ1-5; clone_size: once; d_call: NA; v_call: TRBV7-8; cdr3_aa: CASSRGRIQGNQPQHF; cdr3_nt: TGTGCCAGCAGCCGAGGTAGGATCCAAGGCAATCAGCCCCAGCATTTT
j_call: TRBJ1-4; clone_size: NA; d_call: TRBD1; v_call: TRBV5-5; cdr3_aa: CASNLEWTGGEKLFF; cdr3_nt: TGTGCCAGCAACTTGGAATGGACAGGGGGGGAAAAACTGTTTTTT
j_call: TRBJ2-1; clone_size: NA; d_call: TRBD1; v_call: TRBV6-5; cdr3_aa: CASSPQGARGEQFF; cdr3_nt: TGTGCCAGCAGTCCACAGGGGGCGCGGGGTGAGCAGTTCTTC
j_call: TRBJ2-5; clone_size: few; d_call: TRBD2; v_call: TRBV7-2; cdr3_aa: CASSGRTSGGVKTQYF; cdr3_nt: TGTGCCAGCAGCGGCCGGACTAGCGGAGGGGTTAAGACCCAGTACTTC
j_call: TRBJ2-3; clone_size: NA; d_call: NA; v_call: TRBV29-1; cdr3_aa: CSVQGGRGDTQYF; cdr3_nt: TGCAGCGTCCAGGGGGGGCGGGGAGATACGCAGTATTTT